This passage covers 26 T cell receptor beta chains from one sample sequenced in a study of T cell responses to AZD1222 COVID-19 vaccine. Assay used: immunoSEQ multiplex PCR; TCRdb lists only in-frame clones, some missing. The sample lists 120,000 to 150,000 clones; approximately 94% were seen once. Here the sequenced sample was peripheral blood, taken on day 0 of AZD1222 vaccination. The receptor set was obtained from an adult in good health.

The chain couples TRBV6-5 to TRBJ2-2; 9 bases line up with TRBD1. This CDR3 region has 14 residues. Germline CDR1 and CDR2: MNHEY and SVGAGI. Unmatched junction bases numbered 2, after V lost 5 bases and J lost 4 bases. The DNA of the CDR3 is TGTGCCAGCAGTAGGGACAGGGCCACCGGGGAGCTGTTTTTT. This gives the protein CASSRDRATGELFF.

A word on this clone: Compared with germline, one end of the junction differs, possibly owing to a read error. The chain uses TRBV18 and TRBJ2-4; TRBD1 or TRBD2 may be the D gene (6 bases each). Germline V gene lookup returns CDR1 KGHSH and CDR2 LQKENI. This CDR3 comprises 13 residues. Here the CDR3 reads CASSTGATNIQYF. The CDR3 coding sequence is TGTGCCAGCTCAACGGGGGCCACAAACATTCAGTACTTC.

The chain recombines TRBV10-3 with TRBJ1-3, with TRBD1 matching over 10 bases. Germline lookup yields CDR1 ENHRY and CDR2 SYGVKD. The V segment lost 2 bases and the J segment 4 bases; nucleotides outside the gene matches: 5. The CDR3 sequence is 16 residues long. For the CDR3, the DNA is TGTGCCATCAGTGAGGGACAGGGGGTTGGAGGAAACACCATATATTTT. Translated, it gives CAISEGQGVGGNTIYF.

Written as DNA, the CDR3 is TGTGCCAGCAGCCCAGACAGGTCTGGGGCCAACGTCCTGACTTTC. Translating gives CASSPDRSGANVLTF. The chain employs TRBV11-2 and TRBJ2-6, with D maybe TRBD1 (6 bases). Germline values: CDR1 SGHAT, CDR2 FQNNGV. This CDR3 spans 15 amino acids. Trimming shortened V by 5 bases and J by 1 base, and 9 bases separated the two germline ends. The whole variable domain, remainder taken from reference TRBV11-2 and TRBJ2-6, is EAGVAQSPRYKIIEKRQSVAFWCNPISGHATLYWYQQILGQGPKLLIQFQNNGVVDDSQLPKDRFSAERLKGVDSTLKIQPAKLEDSAVYLCASSPDRSGANVLTFGAGSRLTVL.

The V call is TRBV29-1, the J call TRBJ1-1; TRBD1 agrees at 8 bases. The CDR3 sequence is 13 residues long. The germline V gene encodes CDR1 SQVTM and CDR2 ANQGSEA. Losses at the gene ends were 3 bases for V and 5 bases for J; bases not matched to a gene: 5. The CDR3 reads CSVEGTGGTEAFF. The CDR3 bases are TGCAGCGTTGAGGGGACAGGAGGAACTGAAGCTTTCTTT.

The table lists this clone with a count of one. The chain joins TRBV5-5 to TRBJ2-5; TRBD2 is a possible D gene (5 bases). Germline V gene data show CDR1 as SGHKS and CDR2 as YYEKEE (reference sequence). Trimming pared 4 bases from V and 0 bases from J, leaving 22 bases between. The CDR3 is 18 residues long. The DNA of the CDR3 is TGTGCCAGCAGCCGCCGGGATGGTCTCCCCCCGTACCAAGAGACCCAGTACTTC. It translates to CASSRRDGLPPYQETQYF.

The rearrangement joins TRBV3-1 (or the pseudogene TRBV3-2) to TRBJ1-2; the D gene is possibly TRBD1 (5 bases). Germline assignment: CDR1 LGHDT and CDR2 YNNKEL (reference sequence). The CDR3 sequence is 15 residues long. V was cut by 6 bases and J by 4 bases, with 18 bases left in between. The CDR3 region has the DNA TGTGCCAGCAGTCGCGCGGGGGAAACCGTCTATGGCTACACCTTC. It yields the protein CASSRAGETVYGYTF.

This rearrangement joins TRBV7-9 to TRBJ1-4, with D hard to call. The germline V gene encodes CDR1 SEHNR and CDR2 FQNEAQ (reference sequence). This CDR3 contains 15 residues. V lost 6 bases and J 0 bases, leaving 11 bases between the germline ends. The CDR3 reads CASSKNIATNEKLFF. In DNA form, the CDR3 reads TGTGCCAGCAGTAAAAACATTGCAACTAATGAAAAACTGTTTTTT.

This rearrangement joins TRBV5-1 to TRBJ1-3, with 7 nucleotides matching TRBD1. This CDR3 region has 16 residues. Trimming took 0 bases from V and 4 from J; bases not matched to a gene: 7. Per the germline V gene, CDR1 is SGHRS and CDR2 is YFSETQ. The CDR3 coding sequence is TGCGCCAGCAGCTTGGCCGGACAGGACCGGGGAAACACCATATATTTT. The encoded protein is CASSLAGQDRGNTIYF.

This chain uses TRBV19 with TRBJ1-2; D is uncertain. The V gene's germline CDR1 is LNHDA and CDR2 SQIVND (reference sequence). This CDR3 is 11 amino acids long. Trimming left V 7 bases short and J 8 bases short, with 11 bases between. The CDR3 protein is CASTPGGGYTF. For the CDR3, the DNA is TGTGCCAGTACCCCTGGAGGGGGCTACACCTTC.

The chain combines TRBV9 with TRBJ1-2; no reliable D call. This CDR3 is built from 12 residues. Germline V lookup: CDR1 SGDLS, CDR2 YYNGEE. Trimming pared 4 bases from V and 5 bases from J, leaving 9 bases between. In nucleotides, the CDR3 is TGTGCCAGCAGCCCCCCACCATATGGCTACACCTTC. Its translation: CASSPPPYGYTF.

The chain employs TRBV18 and TRBJ1-5; 8 bases fit TRBD1. In germline, CDR1 is KGHSH, CDR2 LQKENI. Trimming cost V 3 bases and J 7 bases; bases outside gene matches: 8. This CDR3 has 15 residues. CDR3 in DNA: TGTGCCAGCTCACCGGGGGACAGGTGGGAGCAGCCCCAGCATTTT. It specifies CASSPGDRWEQPQHF.

The chain recombines TRBV3-1 (or the pseudogene TRBV3-2) with TRBJ1-2, with TRBD1 matching 12 bases. The V segment lost 4 bases and the J segment 6 bases; nucleotides outside the gene matches: 9. The germline V gene has CDR1 LGHDT and CDR2 YNNKEL (reference sequence). This CDR3 has 16 amino acids. The DNA of the CDR3 is TGTGCCAGCAGCCCAACTCTTGGGACAGGGGGCGATGGCTACACCTTC. Translated: CASSPTLGTGGDGYTF.

The J gene is TRBJ2-7, the V gene TRBV7-9; no clear D gene. Trimming took 4 bases from V and 6 from J, leaving 10 bases between them. This CDR3 spans 12 amino acids. Germline V gene data show CDR1 as SEHNR and CDR2 as FQNEAQ (reference sequence). The CDR3 reads CASSWYTGEQYF. DNA of the CDR3: TGTGCCAGCAGCTGGTACACTGGCGAGCAGTACTTC.

This chain connects TRBV11-2 to TRBJ2-7; D is possibly TRBD1 (5 bases). In germline, CDR1 is SGHAT, CDR2 FQNNGV. Deletions cut 1 base from V and 3 bases from J, with 13 bases between. This CDR3 contains 15 residues. DNA of the CDR3: TGTGCCAGCAGCTTAGGCTCAGGGTTGAGCTACGAGCAGTACTTC. Residues: CASSLGSGLSYEQYF. Variable domain in full (rest from reference TRBV11-2 and TRBJ2-7): EAGVAQSPRYKIIEKRQSVAFWCNPISGHATLYWYQQILGQGPKLLIQFQNNGVVDDSQLPKDRFSAERLKGVDSTLKIQPAKLEDSAVYLCASSLGSGLSYEQYFGPGTRLTVT.

This chain uses TRBV19 with TRBJ1-2, with D possibly matching TRBD1 (6 bases). Germline CDR1 reads LNHDA; CDR2 reads SQIVND (reference sequence). The CDR3 extends over 15 amino acids. V lost 7 bases, J lost 5 bases, and 20 bases lay in between. CDR3 in DNA: TGTGCCAGTACCCGGGACACGGAGAGAAGATATGGCTACACCTTC. Translation gives CASTRDTERRYGYTF.

The chain has TRBV28 and TRBJ2-3; the D is unclear. This CDR3 spans 12 amino acids. Trimming stripped 3 bases from V and 4 bases from J, with 5 bases between. Germline V gene data show CDR1 as MDHEN and CDR2 as SYDVKM. The CDR3 region is CASSFWADTQYF. In DNA, the CDR3 is TGTGCCAGCAGTTTTTGGGCAGATACGCAGTATTTT.

V usage is TRBV14 and J usage is TRBJ1-4; D is ambiguous. This CDR3 has 13 residues. From germline, CDR1 is SGHDN and CDR2 FVKESK. The V and J ends lost 4 bases and 6 bases respectively, with 9 bases between them. This chain's CDR3 is CASSPRTDEKLFF. The DNA of the CDR3 is TGTGCCAGCAGCCCCCGAACGGATGAAAAACTGTTTTTT.

The chain has TRBV20-1 and TRBJ2-7, with 8 nucleotides matching TRBD1. There are 14 residues in the CDR3. Germline CDR1 DFQATT, CDR2 SNEGSKA (reference sequence). The V and J ends lost 3 bases and 6 bases, in that order; junction bases with no gene match: 10. CDR3 amino acids: CSASKGQGAGEQYF. CDR3 DNA: TGCAGTGCTAGTAAAGGGCAGGGGGCGGGCGAGCAGTACTTC.

The V gene is TRBV6-1, the J gene TRBJ2-1; 9 bases match TRBD2. The germline gives CDR1 MNHNS, CDR2 SASEGT. The CDR3 totals 17 residues. With 1 base clipped from V and 2 bases from J, the junction kept 6 bases outside the gene matches. In nucleotides, the CDR3 is TGTGCCAGCAGTGAAGAGGGCGGGGGGGCCCCCTACAATGAGCAGTTCTTC. This encodes CASSEEGGGAPYNEQFF.

The chain uses TRBV3-1 (or the pseudogene TRBV3-2) and TRBJ1-1; TRBD1 is a possible D gene (6 bases). The CDR3 is made up of 16 amino acids. Trimming cost V 0 bases and J 6 bases, with 17 bases left between them. CDR1 and CDR2 (germline): LGHDT, YNNKEL (reference sequence). CDR3 nucleotide sequence: TGTGCCAGCAGCCAAGATCCGGCAGGGGCGACCTCTGAAGCTTTCTTT. Translated: CASSQDPAGATSEAFF.

The chain is built from TRBV5-1 and TRBJ1-4; D call uncertain. There are 16 residues in the CDR3. CDR1 is SGHRS, CDR2 YFSETQ, per germline. V lost 0 bases, J lost 5 bases, and 14 bases lay in between. CDR3 residues: CASSLDPGRANEKLFF. Written as DNA, the CDR3 is TGCGCCAGCAGCTTGGATCCGGGTCGCGCGAATGAAAAACTGTTTTTT.

V gene TRBV6-5 combines with J gene TRBJ2-7, with TRBD2 matching 8 bases. After removal of 2 bases from V and 6 bases from J, the junction contained 9 bases not matched to a gene. The CDR3 has 15 amino acids. Germline-derived CDR1 and CDR2 are MNHEY and SVGAGI. In nucleotides, the CDR3 is TGTGCCAGCAGTTACACTAGCGGACCCGGGGGCGAGCAGTACTTC. Amino acid sequence: CASSYTSGPGGEQYF.

The CDR3 DNA follows: TGTGCCAGCAGTCCGGGACTGGGACCATTAAACTATGGCTACACCTTC. This encodes CASSPGLGPLNYGYTF. The chain combines TRBV7-2 with TRBJ1-2; D might be TRBD1 (5 bases). V lost 6 bases to trimming and J lost 2 bases, with 19 bases between them. The length of the CDR3 is 16 residues. Germline CDR1 reads SGHTA; CDR2 reads FQGNSA.

This chain uses TRBV3-1 (or the pseudogene TRBV3-2) with TRBJ1-2; D remains unclear. The CDR3 length is 12 residues. V lost 3 bases to trimming and J lost 6 bases, with 8 bases between them. Germline V gives CDR1 LGHDT, CDR2 YNNKEL (reference sequence). CDR3 amino acids: CASSQDGDGYTF. In DNA, the CDR3 is TGTGCCAGCAGCCAGGACGGAGATGGCTACACCTTC.

The V call is TRBV7-9, the J call TRBJ1-1, with D possibly TRBD1 on 5 matching bases. The germline V gene has CDR1 SEHNR and CDR2 FQNEAQ (reference sequence). This CDR3 has 15 residues. Trimming removed 5 bases at V and 6 bases at J, with 19 bases between. CDR3 nucleotides: TGTGCCAGCAGCCACAGATTAAGACAGAGCCCTGAAGCTTTCTTT. It codes for CASSHRLRQSPEAFF.